This T cell receptor beta chain was documented in a study of PD-L1 blockade in urothelial cancer. Study-level information: The median number of T cells present in blood samples was 141,255.

V was clipped by 1 base and J by 6 bases; unmatched bases: 17. From germline, CDR1 is SGHVS and CDR2 FNYEAQ. The CDR3 spans 19 residues. TCRdb's table, derived via immunoSEQ multiplex PCR, lists solely in-frame clones and lacks some. This table holds about 110,000 clones, 75% to 95% found once. Time point defined: peripheral blood 6 weeks after treatment start. The TCR originated in a man in his fifties or sixties with urothelial cancer. V gene TRBV7-6 combines with J gene TRBJ2-7; 11 bases fit TRBD1. This sample comprised PBMCs, obtained around atezolizumab (anti-PD-L1) treatment. DNA of the CDR3: TGTGCCAGCAGCTTAGTTGGTTCGAGGGGGACAGGGGGTCTTGGCGAGCAGTACTTC. It yields the protein CASSLVGSRGTGGLGEQYF.